This TCR beta chain was sequenced for a study of molecular identifiers for immune sequencing clone quantification. General study points: It was shown that clones above 20 RNA copies held over 97% of effector molecules, but under 1% in naive cells.

Using its own MiXCR run on the PCR reads, TCRdb lists one record per CDR3 protein. The data contain under 3,000 distinct CDR3 sequences, around a sixth of them singletons. The CDR3 is 16 residues long. Germline assignment: CDR1 LNHNV and CDR2 YYDKDF (reference sequence). The V segment lost 5 bases and the J segment 2 bases; nucleotides outside the gene matches: 8. This clonotype is labeled as medium-sized. Its cognate antigen is unknown. Researchers sorted naive CD8 T cells as cells that were CD8+CD4-CCR7+CD45RA+. Sequencing used naive CD8+ T cells from blood, with Jurkat cell RNA spiked in. Indicated subset: FACS-sorted CD8+CD4-CCR7+CD45RA+ naive T cells. This sequence was found in a human donor in good health. Some libraries in this study had Jurkat cell RNA spiked in. V is TRBV15 and J is TRBJ2-5; TRBD2 aligns across 10 bases. CDR3 DNA: TGTGCCACCAGCGGAACGCGGACTAGCGGACAAGAGACCCAGTACTTC. Protein sequence: CATSGTRTSGQETQYF. The whole variable domain, filled in from reference TRBV15 and TRBJ2-5, reads DAMVIQNPRYQVTQFGKPVTLSCSQTLNHNVMYWYQQKSSQAPKLLFHYYDKDFNNEADTPDNFQSRRPNTSFCFLDIRSPGLGDTAMYLCATSGTRTSGQETQYFGPGTRLLVL.